The present entry profiles one T cell receptor (beta chain) with its context. The antigen remains unidentified. The CDR3 sequence is 13 residues long. Per the germline V gene, CDR1 is SGHVS and CDR2 is FQNEAQ. Deletions cut 3 bases from V and 10 bases from J, with 16 bases between. This sample was included in a study of T-cell memory formation after mild COVID-19. Whole-study findings and limits: Later expanders leaned CD4+, whereas clones that contracted between day 15 and 85 were balanced CD4/CD8. Cross-reactive memory appears to have joined, as suggested by some responding clones showing up in pre-infection memory.

TCRdb ran MiXCR on the 5' RACE reads and lists one entry per CDR3 protein. The table records under 250,000 distinct CDR3 sequences, 15% to 17% of them present only once. Sequenced input: PBMCs or a T cell subset sorted from them (not recorded which). The receptor comes from an adult woman who had mild COVID-19 (a few samples of this study predate the infection). Cell type and time point are not known. This chain uses TRBV7-8 with TRBJ2-7, with D possibly TRBD2 on 7 matching bases. CDR3 bases: TGTGCCAGCAGCTTGAACGGGGGGCAGGGCCAGTACTTC. Amino acids: CASSLNGGQGQYF.